Each of the 24 T cell receptor beta chains below was sequenced from the same sample in a study of blood T cell repertoires in COVID-19. TCRdb's copy holds only in-frame clones and misses some; the assay was immunoSEQ multiplex PCR. The data show 30,000 to 40,000 clones, with 85% seen just once and more than 12% held by the top ten. Sequencing used peripheral blood. These receptors all stem from a human donor with acute or convalescent COVID-19. The donor label of this sample is uncertain.

The CDR3: CASSPRTAESTEAFF. In DNA, the CDR3 is TGCGCCAGCAGCCCCCGGACAGCGGAGAGCACTGAAGCTTTCTTT. The V gene is TRBV5-1, the J gene TRBJ1-1; maybe TRBD1 (6 bases). Germline lookup yields CDR1 SGHRS and CDR2 YFSETQ. The V end was cut by 4 bases, the J end by 4 bases, with 17 bases between. The CDR3 sequence is 15 residues long. The variable domain in full, with the rest retrieved from reference TRBV5-1 and TRBJ1-1, is KAGVTQTPRYLIKTRGQQVTLSCSPISGHRSVSWYQQTPGQGLQFLFEYFSETQRNKGNFPGRFSGRQFSNSRSEMNVSTLELGDSALYLCASSPRTAESTEAFFGQGTRLTVV.

The chain carries TRBV6-2 or TRBV6-3 and TRBJ1-5; 9 nucleotides line up with TRBD1. Germline V CDR1 and CDR2: MNHEY, SVGEGT. Trimming at V came to 4 bases and at J to 1 base, leaving 17 bases not matched to a gene. CDR3 size: 20 residues. This CDR3 reads CASSLQGPTGGPGSNQPQHF. The CDR3 DNA reads TGTGCCAGCAGTTTACAAGGGCCAACAGGGGGCCCGGGAAGCAATCAGCCCCAGCATTTT.

Of note for this clone: This specimen includes other DNA sequences encoding the same CDR3. The rearrangement uses TRBV6-5 and TRBJ1-3; weak D call: TRBD1 (6 bases). The germline V gene encodes CDR1 MNHEY and CDR2 SVGAGI. The CDR3 totals 15 residues. Trimming took 0 bases from V and 0 from J, leaving 6 bases between them. The CDR3 spells CASSYSGGSGNTIYF. The CDR3 DNA reads as TGTGCCAGCAGTTACTCAGGGGGCTCTGGAAACACCATATATTTT.

The chain joins TRBV5-1 to TRBJ1-1; D is uncertain. The V gene's germline CDR1 is SGHRS and CDR2 YFSETQ. The CDR3 is 15 residues long. Trimming pared 5 bases from V and 0 bases from J, leaving 14 bases between. The CDR3 coding sequence is TGCGCCAGCAGGAGGGAGGGCGTGATGAACACTGAAGCTTTCTTT. This sequence encodes CASRREGVMNTEAFF.

This chain connects TRBV28 to TRBJ1-2; 11 bases agree with TRBD1. Germline assignment: CDR1 MDHEN and CDR2 SYDVKM. The CDR3 totals 14 residues. The ends lost 8 bases at V and 6 bases at J; junction bases unmatched: 8. The CDR3, as DNA: TGTGCCAGCCTATTCCGGACAGGGGGCGATGGCTACACCTTC. Protein sequence: CASLFRTGGDGYTF.

The chain employs TRBV4-1 and TRBJ1-2; 7 nucleotides agree with TRBD1. Trimming took 1 base from V and 6 from J; bases not matched to a gene: 8. The germline CDR1 and CDR2 sequences are MGHRA and YSYEKL. The CDR3 consists of 15 residues. The DNA of the CDR3 is TGCGCCAGCAGCCAAGGTCACGGGACAGTTCATGGCTACACCTTC. This gives the protein CASSQGHGTVHGYTF.

The chain is built from TRBV13 and TRBJ2-5, with a tentative D call TRBD2 (5 bases). This CDR3 is 16 amino acids long. Germline lookup yields CDR1 PRHDT and CDR2 FYEKMQ (reference sequence). Trimming took 2 bases from V and 3 from J, leaving 16 bases between them. The CDR3 region is CASSLSPGTGKETQYF. CDR3 coding DNA: TGTGCCAGCAGCTTAAGTCCGGGAACGGGAAAAGAGACCCAGTACTTC.

This sequence joins TRBV20-1 and TRBJ1-1, with D possibly TRBD1 on 6 matching bases. The germline V gene has CDR1 DFQATT and CDR2 SNEGSKA (reference sequence). Deletions cut 5 bases from V and 1 base from J, with 14 bases between. The CDR3 has 14 amino acids. The DNA of the CDR3 is TGCAGTGCTCGTGAGTCCAGGGGGAACACTGAAGCTTTCTTT. Translating gives CSARESRGNTEAFF.

V is TRBV18 and J is TRBJ2-3, with TRBD2 identical over 10 bases. With V trimmed by 3 bases and J by 2 bases, 11 bases remained unmatched. CDR1 is KGHSH, CDR2 LQKENI, per germline. CDR3 length: 18 amino acids. In DNA form, the CDR3 reads TGTGCCAGCTCACCCACGCCTCCACTAGCGGGAAACACAGATACGCAGTATTTT. Protein product: CASSPTPPLAGNTDTQYF.

The chain has TRBV28 and TRBJ1-5; 7 positions match TRBD1. The V segment lost 3 bases and the J segment 6 bases; nucleotides outside the gene matches: 11. The CDR3 contains 16 residues. The germline CDR1 and CDR2 sequences are MDHEN and SYDVKM. The CDR3 loop reads CASSFVGRGASQPQHF. The CDR3, as DNA: TGTGCCAGCAGTTTCGTTGGCAGGGGGGCGAGTCAGCCCCAGCATTTT.

This clone was counted only a few times. The chain uses TRBV10-3 and TRBJ1-3; 7 nucleotides align to TRBD1. This CDR3 region has 12 residues. V shed 10 bases, J shed 2 bases, and the junction held 2 bases outside the gene matches. CDR1 is ENHRY and CDR2 is SYGVKD in the germline V gene. The CDR3 is CATTGAGNTIYF. The CDR3 DNA is TGTGCCACCACAGGGGCTGGAAACACCATATATTTT.

The V gene is TRBV3-1 (or the pseudogene TRBV3-2), the J gene TRBJ1-1, with TRBD1 as a possible D gene (5 bases). CDR1 LGHDT and CDR2 YNNKEL come from the germline V gene (reference sequence). V dropped 8 bases and J dropped 4 bases, with 11 bases sitting between them. This CDR3 region has 12 residues. CDR3 residues: CASDGGGTEAFF. As DNA, the CDR3 is TGTGCCAGCGATGGGGGGGGCACTGAAGCTTTCTTT.

The chain links TRBV30 to TRBJ2-3, with a possible D match to TRBD2 (5 bases). The length of the CDR3 is 14 residues. Trimming took 0 bases from V and 2 from J, leaving 9 bases between them. CDR1 is GTSNPN, CDR2 SVGIG, per germline (reference sequence). For the CDR3, the DNA is TGTGCCTGGAGTGTCTCGGGATACACAGATACGCAGTATTTT. It yields the protein CAWSVSGYTDTQYF.

The chain has TRBV27 and TRBJ2-7; 7 bases line up with TRBD2. In germline, CDR1 is MNHEY, CDR2 SMNVEV (reference sequence). V was pared by 8 bases and J by 7 bases, with 11 bases of the junction left unmatched. CDR3 length: 13 residues. The CDR3 DNA reads TGTGCCAGCGGGAGCGGGACCCCCCGGGAGCAGTACTTC. Residues: CASGSGTPREQYF.

The V and J genes are TRBV12-3 or TRBV12-4 and TRBJ2-5, with a tentative D call TRBD2 (6 bases). This CDR3 has 13 residues. Between the trimmed V and J ends, which lost 3 bases and 5 bases, there was a span of 10 bases. CDR3 in DNA: TGTGCCAGCAGTTTTACGGGAGATGAGACCCAGTACTTC. Its protein product is CASSFTGDETQYF.

CDR3 DNA: TGCGCCAGCAGCCAAGATGGGGCAGGGGTTAATTCACCCCTCCACTTT. Encoded protein: CASSQDGAGVNSPLHF. The chain has TRBV4-3 and TRBJ1-6; D is possibly TRBD1 (6 bases). V shed 0 bases and J shed 6 bases, with 12 bases lying between them. CDR1 and CDR2 from the germline V gene are LGHNA and YSLEER. This CDR3 has 16 residues.

This rearrangement joins TRBV7-2 to TRBJ2-5, with 7 nucleotides matching TRBD2. Germline CDR1 and CDR2: SGHTA and FQGNSA. CDR3 size: 15 residues. V dropped 1 base and J dropped 0; count of bases not matched to a gene: 2. The CDR3 loop reads CASSLVRGDQETQYF. The CDR3 bases are TGTGCCAGCAGCTTAGTTCGGGGGGACCAAGAGACCCAGTACTTC.

This chain connects TRBV12-3 or TRBV12-4 to TRBJ1-2, with TRBD1 as a possible D gene (5 bases). The CDR3 is 13 residues long. V dropped 3 bases and J dropped 2 bases, with 7 bases sitting between them. The CDR3 DNA is TGTGCCAGCAGTTTTCAGGGAAACTATGGCTACACCTTC. Translation: CASSFQGNYGYTF.

The chain links TRBV12-3 or TRBV12-4 to TRBJ1-2; D might be TRBD1 (5 bases). The V end was cut by 6 bases, the J end by 8 bases, with 10 bases between. This CDR3 spans 11 amino acids. This CDR3 reads CASRGRGGYTF. Here the CDR3 DNA reads TGTGCCAGCAGGGGAAGGGGAGGCTACACCTTC.

V is TRBV3-1 (or the pseudogene TRBV3-2) and J is TRBJ1-4, with D hard to call. The CDR3 totals 13 residues. The germline V gene has CDR1 LGHDT and CDR2 YNNKEL (reference sequence). V lost 1 base, J lost 11 bases, and 11 bases lay in between. This CDR3 reads CASSQAGVEKLFF. CDR3 DNA: TGTGCCAGCAGCCAAGCCGGGGTCGAGAAACTGTTTTTT.

The chain links TRBV6-5 to TRBJ1-1, with D hard to call. Trimming cost V 6 bases and J 1 base, with 9 bases left between them. The germline V gene has CDR1 MNHEY and CDR2 SVGAGI. This CDR3 is built from 13 residues. CDR3 region: CASRLQPNTEAFF. The CDR3 region has the DNA TGTGCCAGCAGACTACAACCGAACACTGAAGCTTTCTTT.

This clone has only one observation. The rearrangement joins TRBV19 to TRBJ2-7; possible D gene TRBD2, 8 bases. V lost 8 bases and J lost 7, with 21 bases in between. Germline assignment: CDR1 LNHDA and CDR2 SQIVND (reference sequence). The CDR3 is 14 amino acids. CDR3 region: CASHSGGLAGEQYF. CDR3 coding DNA: TGTGCCAGTCATTCAGGGGGTTTAGCGGGGGAGCAGTACTTC.

V gene TRBV19 combines with J gene TRBJ1-1; 10 bases fit TRBD1. The CDR3 totals 17 residues. The trim removed 7 bases at V and 5 bases at J, leaving 16 bases unmatched. CDR1 and CDR2 from the germline V gene are LNHDA and SQIVND (reference sequence). The CDR3 sequence: CASTQYSGTGVRTEAFF. Here the CDR3 DNA reads TGTGCCAGTACCCAATATTCCGGGACAGGGGTGAGGACTGAAGCTTTCTTT.

The rearrangement links TRBV3-1 (or the pseudogene TRBV3-2) to TRBJ1-1; D unclear. The CDR3 loop spans 18 amino acids. Trimming cost V 1 base and J 0 bases, with 18 bases left between them. Germline values: CDR1 LGHDT, CDR2 YNNKEL (reference sequence). CDR3: CASSQGRYRGSVNTEAFF. DNA of the CDR3: TGTGCCAGCAGCCAAGGTCGGTACCGCGGAAGTGTGAACACTGAAGCTTTCTTT.